This record concerns one T cell receptor beta chain sequence. The target antigen is unknown. Pools of viral peptides were used by the ViraFEST assay to expand antigen-specific CD4+ T cells ahead of sequencing. Isolating CD4+ T cells followed less than 12 days of culture. Either the BNT162b2 or mRNA-1273 vaccine was given to participants in two doses. This table comes from immunoSEQ multiplex PCR, and its TCRdb copy is limited to in-frame clones, with some not included. The data contain fewer than 90,000 clones, over 75% of them singletons. This entry is derived from a study of vaccination effects on CD4 cells after COVID-19. V was pared by 2 bases and J by 0 bases, with 4 bases between. Germline CDR1 and CDR2: SGHAT and FQNNGV. The CDR3 is 13 residues long.

The receptor was isolated from a human donor who received a COVID-19 vaccine. Specimen: CD4+ T cells from PBMCs cultured with HCoV-OC43 spike peptides, collected after COVID-19 vaccination. The subset here: HCoV-OC43 spike overlapping peptide pool stimulation. This sequence joins TRBV11-2 and TRBJ2-5; the D is unclear. CDR3 DNA sequence: TGTGCCAGCAGCTTACCGTACCAAGAGACCCAGTACTTC. It is translated as CASSLPYQETQYF.